Reported below is one T cell receptor beta chain. What it binds is not known. Here immunoSEQ multiplex PCR was the method, and the copy in TCRdb shows in-frame clones only, minus some. The sample carries 80,000 or so clones, more than 90% recorded once. This sample was included in a study of OX40 agonist ivuxolimab in advanced cancers. As for the study in general: Past anti-PD-1, anti-PD-L1 or anti-CTLA-4 therapy was accepted, and 40% to 50% had received some. Overall study results and limits: Some of the nonresponding patients also showed low levels of normalized T-cell clonal expansion.

This clonotype originated in an adult with an advanced solid tumor such as melanoma, head and neck, liver or kidney cancer. The sequenced sample was CD4+ or CD8+ T cells sorted from blood, obtained in a trial of the OX40 agonist ivuxolimab.

CDR3 coding DNA: TGTGCCAGCAGTGTCGGTACAGCCTCCCGGGGAGGCGCCTACAATGAGCAGTTCTTC. Encoded protein: CASSVGTASRGGAYNEQFF. The genes are TRBV6-1 and TRBJ2-1, with a tentative D call TRBD2 (6 bases). Trimming left V 4 bases short and J 2 bases short, with 24 bases between. The germline V gene has CDR1 MNHNS and CDR2 SASEGT. This CDR3 is 19 amino acids long.